This T cell receptor beta chain was identified in a study of breast tumors, draining lymph nodes, adjacent tissues. CDR1 is LNHDA and CDR2 is SQIVND in the germline V gene (reference sequence). Deletions cut 0 bases from V and 7 bases from J, with 4 bases between. This CDR3 has 12 amino acids. Study-wide results and limits: Compared with lymph nodes, tumors were less diverse; compared with nontumor tissue, more. Data only fit, rather than demonstrated, lymph node origin of most tumor T cells.

In regard to this clonotype: The target antigen is unknown.

TCRdb redid the calling of the multiplex PCR reads with MiXCR, one entry per CDR3 protein. The data hold under 75,000 distinct CDR3 sequences, with approximately 57% observed a single time. The sample consisted of breast tumor tissue. This chain joins TRBV19 and TRBJ1-5; D is unclear. The clonotype comes from a female donor with breast cancer. Some clones in this sample may be carry-over from other donors' samples. The CDR3: CASSIEEQPQHF. In DNA form, the CDR3 reads TGTGCCAGTAGTATAGAGGAACAGCCCCAGCATTTT. Drawing the rest from reference TRBV19 and TRBJ1-5, the complete variable domain is DGGITQSPKYLFRKEGQNVTLSCEQNLNHDAMYWYRQDPGQGLRLIYYSQIVNDFQKGDIAEGYSVSREKKESFPLTVTSAQKNPTAFYLCASSIEEQPQHFGDGTRLSIL.